This T cell receptor beta chain was recovered during a study of PD-1 blockade in classical Hodgkin lymphoma. Regarding the study as a whole: Healthy donors reportedly exceeded newly diagnosed patients in baseline TCR diversity. Still unresolved is the cause of the repertoire differences, which may be disease activity or prior therapy.

Measured with immunoSEQ multiplex PCR; TCRdb has only the in-frame clones, and not every one. Here the sample spans about 35,000 clones, approximately 90% being singletons. A note on this clone: Its specificity is not known.

The sample's time point: newly diagnosed, previously untreated cHL patient sample. Purified CD4+ T cells were obtained from thawed PBMCs through magnetic negative selection. The authors compared against newly diagnosed, untreated classical Hodgkin lymphoma PBMCs. CDR3 length equals 14 residues. Germline assignment: CDR1 SGDLS and CDR2 YYNGEE. Trimming removed 8 bases from V and 6 bases from J; junction bases left unmatched: 7. The TCR comes from a human donor with classical Hodgkin lymphoma. The chain joins TRBV9 to TRBJ2-2; TRBD1 matches at 10 bases. Input material: CD4+ T cells from blood. CDR3 coding DNA: TGTGCCAGTGCTTTGACAGGGGGCCCCGGGGAGCTGTTTTTT. Amino acids: CASALTGGPGELFF.